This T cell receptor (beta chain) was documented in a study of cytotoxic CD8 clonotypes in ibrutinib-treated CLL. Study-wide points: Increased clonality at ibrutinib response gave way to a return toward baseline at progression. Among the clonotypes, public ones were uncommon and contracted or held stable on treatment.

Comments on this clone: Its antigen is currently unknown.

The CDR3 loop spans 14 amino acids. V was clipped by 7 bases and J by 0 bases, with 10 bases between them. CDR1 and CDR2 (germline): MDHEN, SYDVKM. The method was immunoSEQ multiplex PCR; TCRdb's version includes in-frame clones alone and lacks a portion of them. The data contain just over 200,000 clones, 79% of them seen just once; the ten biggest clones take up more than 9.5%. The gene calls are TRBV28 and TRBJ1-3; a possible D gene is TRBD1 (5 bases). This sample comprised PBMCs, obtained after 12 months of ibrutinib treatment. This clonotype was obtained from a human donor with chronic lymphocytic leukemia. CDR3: CASISGGSGNTIYF. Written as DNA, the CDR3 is TGTGCCAGCATCTCCGGGGGCTCTGGAAACACCATATATTTT.